Given below is one TCR beta chain in context. The clone's antigen remains unknown. Per-base quality was not reported, and no clone a single base away is much larger than it. The data originate from a study of blood T cell repertoires in COVID-19 (dated by TCRdb to 2020 to 2021). About the study as a whole: The collaborator samples originated in the United States, Italy and Spain and spanned the acute and convalescent phases of COVID-19. A freely available public database, intended as a resource for researchers studying the immune response to SARS-CoV-2, is where the repertoires were released. The sample metadata nearly always contained a de-identified subject ID, COVID-19 status, age in years and sex. Where available, HLA class I and class II types were taken from metadata supplied by the sample provider and were not determined by assay-based typing. The prospective study material was composed of cDNA or gDNA derived from T cells, B-cell-depleted T cells, or PBMCs. Samples were obtained from the ongoing ImmuneRACE study (first 160 participants) and from over 1,000 subjects provided by 6 global collaborators. The dataset comprised deeply sampled blood TCRbeta repertoires from subjects exposed to, actively infected with, or recovered from COVID-19. The full study reports these points: How much clinical and demographic metadata was included differed by source and by participant, and the metadata was provided uncurated.

TCRbeta CDR3 regions were amplified from genomic DNA by means of the immunoSEQ Assay, a bias-controlled multiplex PCR. Per the authors' processing: The number of nucleated cells in each sample was estimated by amplification of reference gene primers within the assay. To quantify the absolute abundance of each unique TCRbeta CDR3 rearrangement, sequence reads were collapsed and filtered. For each sample, productive Simpson clonality was calculated as the square root of Simpson's diversity index over productive rearrangements. Sourced from immuneACCESS, this table was stored by TCRdb with only in-frame sequences that have V and J called. A share of the clones is absent; for the studies checked, an unresolved V gene accounts for under half, and the remainder has no known explanation. The V and J calls and clone size were taken over from that table, and D and trimming were inferred from the DNA. In this sample the table shows about 500,000 clones, 75% to 90% of which occur a single time. Jointly, the top ten make up roughly 0.7% of the sample.

V loses 4 bases of germline sequence and J loses 0 bases, and the interval between the two ends is 6 bases. CDR1 is given as GTSNPN and CDR2 as SVGIG, both from the germline V gene (reference sequence). From its cysteine to its phenylalanine, the CDR3 spans 13 amino acids. Only the CDR3 part of the read is kept: 39 bases, read in frame from the first base. In the prospective study, participants were roughly 18 to 89 years old, resided in fewer than 25 geographic areas of the United States, and were enrolled through a virtual design. In the prospective study, cohorts were assigned on the basis of participant-reported clinical history obtained from a screening survey and a study questionnaire. Recovered participants in ImmuneRACE Cohort 3 were defined as having two consecutive negative NP/OP PCR tests, clearance from a healthcare professional, or resolution of symptoms. Mobile phlebotomists in the prospective study collected whole blood, serum and a nasopharyngeal or oropharyngeal swab from every participant. Prospective study participants could optionally give additional blood draws and questionnaires over an approximately 2-month period. Prospective study blood samples were shipped either frozen or at room temperature before DNA extraction.

Input material: PBMCs or T cells enriched from blood (not recorded which). This TCR was sampled from a woman between 18 and 30 years old who had recovered from COVID-19. The sequence links TRBV30 to TRBJ1-4; 6 matching bases give a weak D call of TRBD1. The CDR3 amino acid sequence is: CAWNRATNEKLFF. The DNA is TGTGCCTGGAACAGGGCAACTAATGAAAAACTGTTTTTT.